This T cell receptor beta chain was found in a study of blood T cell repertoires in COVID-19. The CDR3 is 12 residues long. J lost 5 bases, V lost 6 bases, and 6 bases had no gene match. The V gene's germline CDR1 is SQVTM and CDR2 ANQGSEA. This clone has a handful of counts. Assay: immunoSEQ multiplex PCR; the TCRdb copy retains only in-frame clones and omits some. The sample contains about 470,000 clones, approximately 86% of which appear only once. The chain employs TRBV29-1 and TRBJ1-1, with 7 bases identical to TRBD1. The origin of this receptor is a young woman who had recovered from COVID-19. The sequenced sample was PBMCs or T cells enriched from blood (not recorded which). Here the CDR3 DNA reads TGCAGCGTGGTGACAGGGAGGACTGAAGCTTTCTTT. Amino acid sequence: CSVVTGRTEAFF.